This TCR beta chain came from a study of T cell responses to AZD1222 COVID-19 vaccine. Regarding the study as a whole: Repertoires were obtained solely post-peak T cell response. Donors were largely white British and mainly female; clonal diversity was possibly underestimated.

TCRdb's copy holds only in-frame clones and misses some; the assay was immunoSEQ multiplex PCR. The sample has around 100,000 clones, approximately 90% seen once. The germline V and J ends were trimmed by 4 bases and 7 bases, with 14 bases remaining between them. This CDR3 contains 13 residues. Germline V gene lookup returns CDR1 SGHNT and CDR2 YENEEA. Turning to this clone: The antigen remains undetermined.

V gene TRBV11-3 combines with J gene TRBJ2-7; D might be TRBD2 (5 bases). This clonotype was sampled from an adult in good health. This specimen consisted of peripheral blood, obtained on day 0 of AZD1222 vaccination. In DNA form, the CDR3 reads TGTGCCAGCAGCTCCTCGGAGGCCCCGGAGCAGTACTTC. It translates to CASSSSEAPEQYF.